This T cell receptor (beta chain) was captured in a study of CD8 T cells in Susac syndrome. Negative isolation was used for CD8+ and CD4+ T cells, and FACS enrichment was applied to TEMRA cells. On this clonotype itself: No antigen is known for it.

About 0.5 to 1 ug RNA was reverse transcribed with random hexamers. An immunoSEQ multiplex PCR generated amplified TCR beta CDR3 products spanning 54 Vbeta and 13 Jbeta. TCRdb reprocessed the immunoSEQ multiplex PCR reads with MiXCR, giving one entry per CDR3 protein. Altogether approximately 80,000 distinct CDR3 sequences are present, 75% to 95% being singletons, with the ten largest covering about 0.52%. Whole-study findings and limits: The authors acknowledged that their TCR sequencing and HLA analysis involved a relatively small number of individuals.

Sequencing was carried out using CD8+ T cells from PBMCs. The clonotype originates from a human donor with multiple sclerosis.

The CDR3 spells CSATGRPRVYSNQPQHF. CDR3 nucleotide sequence: TGCAGTGCTACTGGACGGCCGAGAGTTTATAGCAATCAGCCCCAGCATTTT. The chain couples TRBV20-1 to TRBJ1-5; D is uncertain. The CDR3 spans 17 residues. CDR1 and CDR2 from the germline V gene are DFQATT and SNEGSKA (reference sequence). Trimming removed 4 bases from V and 0 bases from J, with 19 bases in between.